The next 22 T cell receptor beta chains were all read from a single sample in a study of shared clonotypes between healthy human individuals. TCRdb's copy holds only in-frame clones and misses some; the assay was immunoSEQ multiplex PCR. The sample shows approximately 1,000,000 clones, about 72% of them seen only once. The sequencing input was memory CD4+ T cells from PBMCs. Subset noted: CD45RA-negative fraction. The receptors stem from a man in his late teens or twenties in good health. Some clones in this sample may be carry-over from other donors' samples.

The chain recombines TRBV7-9 with TRBJ1-1; D uncertain. This CDR3 spans 13 amino acids. The V and J ends lost 3 bases and 3 bases respectively, with 8 bases between them. Germline lookup yields CDR1 SEHNR and CDR2 FQNEAQ (reference sequence). CDR3 DNA: TGTGCCAGCAGCTTGTTTGGGGACACTGAAGCTTTCTTT. Protein sequence: CASSLFGDTEAFF.

The gene calls are TRBV10-3 and TRBJ1-5; 8 bases match TRBD1. CDR3 length: 13 residues. Germline CDR1 reads ENHRY; CDR2 reads SYGVKD. The junction had 6 bases not matched to a gene; V was cut back by 8 bases and J by 6 bases. DNA for the CDR3: TGTGCCATCGGACAGGGTGGGGGTCAGCCCCAGCATTTT. Its protein is CAIGQGGGQPQHF.

V gene TRBV5-1 combines with J gene TRBJ2-7, with D maybe TRBD1 (6 bases). The CDR3 extends over 15 amino acids. V lost 7 bases, J lost 2 bases, and 19 bases lay in between. In germline, CDR1 is SGHRS, CDR2 YFSETQ. The CDR3 sequence: CASARGTTPTYEQYF. CDR3 DNA sequence: TGCGCCAGCGCCCGAGGGACAACGCCGACCTACGAGCAGTACTTC.

The chain recombines TRBV5-1 with TRBJ2-1; 8 nucleotides align to TRBD1. The CDR3 runs to 14 residues. Germline CDR1 is SGHRS and CDR2 is YFSETQ. V shed 4 bases, J shed 6 bases, and the junction held 6 bases outside the gene matches. CDR3 DNA: TGCGCCAGCAGCCGGTGGGACAGGATCAATGAGCAGTTCTTC. As protein: CASSRWDRINEQFF. Using reference TRBV5-1 and TRBJ2-1 for the parts outside the CDR3, the full variable domain is KAGVTQTPRYLIKTRGQQVTLSCSPISGHRSVSWYQQTPGQGLQFLFEYFSETQRNKGNFPGRFSGRQFSNSRSEMNVSTLELGDSALYLCASSRWDRINEQFFGPGTRLTVL.

The chain recombines TRBV19 with TRBJ2-2; D is possibly TRBD1 (6 bases). Trimming left V 5 bases short and J 0 bases short, with 13 bases between. This CDR3 region has 16 residues. CDR1 is LNHDA and CDR2 is SQIVND in the germline V gene (reference sequence). As DNA, the CDR3 is TGTGCCAGTAGTCTATACAGGGCTGCGAACACCGGGGAGCTGTTTTTT. Translated, it gives CASSLYRAANTGELFF.

Here the CDR3 DNA reads TGTGCCACCAGCAGAGTACTAGCGGCCAGCACAGATACGCAGTATTTT. Its translation: CATSRVLAASTDTQYF. This sequence joins TRBV15 and TRBJ2-3; 8 bases are a match to TRBD2. J gave up 0 bases and V 1 base, and 3 bases lay outside the gene matches. Germline loops: CDR1 LNHNV, CDR2 YYDKDF (reference sequence). CDR3 length: 16 amino acids.

J is TRBJ2-1 and V is TRBV18; D call uncertain. V was shortened by 2 bases and J by 8 bases, with 10 bases between the two germline ends. The CDR3 totals 13 residues. The germline V gene encodes CDR1 KGHSH and CDR2 LQKENI. The CDR3 loop reads CASSPDGRYEQFF. As DNA, the CDR3 is TGTGCCAGCTCACCAGATGGGCGGTATGAGCAGTTCTTC.

The genes are TRBV7-3 and TRBJ2-1; D might be TRBD1 (6 bases). This CDR3 is built from 15 residues. Trimming pared 5 bases from V and 0 bases from J, leaving 11 bases between. Germline V gene data show CDR1 as SGHTA and CDR2 as FQGTGA. The CDR3 region has the DNA TGTGCCAGCAGCCGGGACACCGGCTCCTACAATGAGCAGTTCTTC. This translates into CASSRDTGSYNEQFF.

The chain carries TRBV6-5 and TRBJ2-1; 7 positions agree with TRBD2. Germline V lookup: CDR1 MNHEY, CDR2 SVGAGI. J was trimmed by 5 bases and V by 2 bases; bases with no gene match: 9. The CDR3 length is 16 residues. This chain's CDR3 is CASSYGGSLVNNEQFF. CDR3 nucleotides: TGTGCCAGCAGTTACGGCGGGAGCTTGGTTAACAATGAGCAGTTCTTC.

This clone was detected a few times. This chain connects TRBV4-3 to TRBJ2-5; 12 bases align to TRBD2. The J call may be in error: the DNA end matches TRBJ2-7 better. Germline CDR1 LGHNA, CDR2 YSLEER. CDR3 length: 15 amino acids. This CDR3 reads CASSQILAGGYEQYF. For the CDR3, the DNA is TGCGCCAGCAGCCAAATACTAGCGGGAGGTTACGAGCAGTACTTC.

This clone was seen a handful of times. The J gene is TRBJ1-1, the V gene TRBV7-2; TRBD1 aligns across 10 bases. With V trimmed by 3 bases and J by 3 bases, 4 bases remained unmatched. CDR1 is SGHTA, CDR2 FQGNSA, per germline. The CDR3 is made up of 15 amino acids. The CDR3 region has the DNA TGTGCCAGCAGCTTGGGGGACAGGGGTTACACTGAAGCTTTCTTT. Its translation: CASSLGDRGYTEAFF.

V gene TRBV28 combines with J gene TRBJ1-2; tentatively, D is TRBD1 (5 bases). Trimming removed 5 bases at V and 1 base at J, with 11 bases between. Germline values: CDR1 MDHEN, CDR2 SYDVKM. The CDR3 consists of 14 residues. Written as DNA, the CDR3 is TGTGCCAGCAGTGGGGCCGGCGATAACTATGGCTACACCTTC. It yields the protein CASSGAGDNYGYTF.

This clone was recorded once. The CDR3 DNA reads as TGCGCCAGCAGCCTGGCGGCGGGGCTCACCGGGGAGCTGTTTTTT. It is translated as CASSLAAGLTGELFF. This rearrangement joins TRBV5-1 to TRBJ2-2, with D tentatively TRBD2 (6 bases). The CDR3 sequence is 15 residues long. V was cut by 4 bases and J by 4 bases, with 14 bases left in between. Germline CDR1 reads SGHRS; CDR2 reads YFSETQ. The variable domain in full, completed from reference TRBV5-1 and TRBJ2-2, reads KAGVTQTPRYLIKTRGQQVTLSCSPISGHRSVSWYQQTPGQGLQFLFEYFSETQRNKGNFPGRFSGRQFSNSRSEMNVSTLELGDSALYLCASSLAAGLTGELFFGEGSRLTVL.

The chain carries TRBV18 and TRBJ1-4, with D maybe TRBD1 (5 bases). This CDR3 region has 17 residues. The germline CDR1 and CDR2 sequences are KGHSH and LQKENI. V was pared by 3 bases and J by 8 bases, with 22 bases between. This CDR3 is CASSPLRPDGGGEKLFF. CDR3 DNA sequence: TGTGCCAGCTCACCCCTTAGACCTGACGGGGGAGGAGAAAAACTGTTTTTT.

The chain uses TRBV27 and TRBJ1-2; the D is unclear. This CDR3 spans 13 amino acids. With 3 bases removed from V and 4 bases from J, the gap between germline ends came to 9 bases. CDR1 and CDR2 from the germline V gene are MNHEY and SMNVEV (reference sequence). The CDR3 reads CASSFGRRYGYTF. As DNA, the CDR3 is TGTGCCAGCAGTTTCGGCAGGCGCTATGGCTACACCTTC.

J is TRBJ1-5 and V is TRBV7-2; D unresolved. The CDR3 is 12 amino acids. V gave up 3 bases and J gave up 13 bases, with 13 bases separating them. Germline V lookup: CDR1 SGHTA, CDR2 FQGNSA. The CDR3 DNA reads as TGTGCCAGCAGCTTTTCCACTTCGCCGCAGCATTTT. Translating gives CASSFSTSPQHF.

This clone was recorded a few times. This chain uses TRBV6-4 with TRBJ2-1; D gene unclear. This CDR3 has 17 residues. V lost 0 bases and J 1 base, leaving 13 bases between the germline ends. Germline lookup yields CDR1 MRHNA and CDR2 SNTAGT. The CDR3 DNA reads TGTGCCAGCAGTGACTCGTATATTCCTGGATCCTACAATGAGCAGTTCTTC. It specifies CASSDSYIPGSYNEQFF.

This clone was recorded once. This chain connects TRBV28 to TRBJ2-3; D unresolved. The CDR3 has 15 residues. V lost 5 bases and J lost 2, with 14 bases in between. The germline V gene encodes CDR1 MDHEN and CDR2 SYDVKM. CDR3 loop: CASSTTGPYTDTQYF. The CDR3 nucleotides are TGTGCCAGCAGTACAACCGGGCCGTACACAGATACGCAGTATTTT.

This chain links TRBV4-2 with TRBJ1-3; TRBD1 is a possible D gene (5 bases). Germline V lookup: CDR1 LGHNA, CDR2 YNFKEQ. CDR3 length: 19 residues. With 4 bases removed from V and 2 bases from J, the gap between germline ends came to 24 bases. CDR3 amino acids: CASSRIKRQTFMTGNTIYF. The DNA of the CDR3 is TGTGCCAGCAGCCGAATTAAGAGACAGACATTTATGACTGGAAACACCATATATTTT.

This clone showed up just a few times. This chain links TRBV7-9 with TRBJ1-2; no reliable D call. The germline gives CDR1 SEHNR, CDR2 FQNEAQ (reference sequence). The CDR3 spans 13 residues. Trimming shortened V by 5 bases and J by 4 bases, and 11 bases separated the two germline ends. CDR3 DNA: TGTGCCAGCAGCATGACGGCAGCCTATGGCTACACCTTC. The encoded protein is CASSMTAAYGYTF.

For the CDR3, the DNA is TGTGCCAGCAGCGCAGACAGGGGGCTTCATGGCTACACCTTC. Amino acids: CASSADRGLHGYTF. The chain couples TRBV7-2 to TRBJ1-2, with 10 positions matching TRBD1. V gave up 5 bases and J gave up 6 bases; unmatched junction bases: 6. The CDR3 runs to 14 residues. Germline CDR1 and CDR2: SGHTA and FQGNSA. Together with reference TRBV7-2 and TRBJ1-2, the CDR3 gives the full variable domain: GAGVSQSPSNKVTEKGKDVELRCDPISGHTALYWYRQSLGQGLEFLIYFQGNSAPDKSGLPSDRFSAERTGGSVSTLTIQRTQQEDSAVYLCASSADRGLHGYTFGSGTRLTVV.

This clone was seen more than once but under ten times. CDR3 nucleotides: TGTGCCAGCAGTTACCCCCTACAGGGGACCGGGGAGCTGTTTTTT. It encodes CASSYPLQGTGELFF. J is TRBJ2-2 and V is TRBV28, with 7 bases that match TRBD1. Germline trimming cut 4 bases from V and 5 bases from J; bases unmatched to any gene: 7. The CDR3 runs 15 residues. Germline CDR1 is MDHEN and CDR2 is SYDVKM. The full variable domain, in which reference TRBV28 and TRBJ2-2 provide the parts outside the CDR3, is DVKVTQSSRYLVKRTGEKVFLECVQDMDHENMFWYRQDPGLGLRLIYFSYDVKMKEKGDIPEGYSVSREKKERFSLILESASTNQTSMYLCASSYPLQGTGELFFGEGSRLTVL.